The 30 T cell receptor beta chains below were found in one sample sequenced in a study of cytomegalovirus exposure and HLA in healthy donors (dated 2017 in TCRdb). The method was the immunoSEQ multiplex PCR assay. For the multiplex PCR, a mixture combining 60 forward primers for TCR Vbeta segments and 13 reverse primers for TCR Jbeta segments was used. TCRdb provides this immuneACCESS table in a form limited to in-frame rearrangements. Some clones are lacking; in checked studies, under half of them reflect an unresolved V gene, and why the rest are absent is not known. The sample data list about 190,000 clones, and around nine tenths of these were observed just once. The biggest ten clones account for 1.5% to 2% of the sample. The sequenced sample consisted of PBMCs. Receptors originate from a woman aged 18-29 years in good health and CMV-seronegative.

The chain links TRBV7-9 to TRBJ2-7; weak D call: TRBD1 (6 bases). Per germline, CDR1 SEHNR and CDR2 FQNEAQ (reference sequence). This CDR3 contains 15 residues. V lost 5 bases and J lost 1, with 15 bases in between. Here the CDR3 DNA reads TGTGCCAGCAGCGCTGCAGGGGCTCCTTCCTACGAGCAGTACTTC. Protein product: CASSAAGAPSYEQYF. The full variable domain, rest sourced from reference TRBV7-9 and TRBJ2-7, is DTGVSQNPRHKITKRGQNVTFRCDPISEHNRLYWYRQTLGQGPEFLTYFQNEAQLEKSRLLSDRFSAERPKGSFSTLEIQRTEQGDSAMYLCASSAAGAPSYEQYFGPGTRLTVT.

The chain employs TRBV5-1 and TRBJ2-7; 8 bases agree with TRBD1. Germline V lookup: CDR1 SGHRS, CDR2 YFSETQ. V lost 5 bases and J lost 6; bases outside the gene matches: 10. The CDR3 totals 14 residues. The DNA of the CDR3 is TGCGCCAGCAGACCAGGACAGGGTGAGGTCGAGCAGTACTTC. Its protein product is CASRPGQGEVEQYF.

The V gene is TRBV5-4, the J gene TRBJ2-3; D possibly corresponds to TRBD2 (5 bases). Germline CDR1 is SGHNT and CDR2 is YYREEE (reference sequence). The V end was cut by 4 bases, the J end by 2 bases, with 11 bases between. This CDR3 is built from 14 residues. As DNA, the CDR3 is TGTGCCAGCAGCCGGACTTCTCACACAGATACGCAGTATTTT. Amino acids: CASSRTSHTDTQYF.

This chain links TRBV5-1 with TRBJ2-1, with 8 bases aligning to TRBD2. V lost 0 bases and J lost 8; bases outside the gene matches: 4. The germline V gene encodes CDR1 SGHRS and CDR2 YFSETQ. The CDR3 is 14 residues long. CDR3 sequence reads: CASSLGLATDEQFF. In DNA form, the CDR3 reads TGCGCCAGCAGCTTGGGACTAGCGACCGATGAGCAGTTCTTC.

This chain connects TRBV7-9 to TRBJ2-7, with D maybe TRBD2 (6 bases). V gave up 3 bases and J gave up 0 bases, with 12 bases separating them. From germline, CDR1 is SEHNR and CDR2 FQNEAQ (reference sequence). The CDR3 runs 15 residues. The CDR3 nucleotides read TGTGCCAGCAGCTTTGTTAGCGGAACCTCCTACGAGCAGTACTTC. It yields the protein CASSFVSGTSYEQYF.

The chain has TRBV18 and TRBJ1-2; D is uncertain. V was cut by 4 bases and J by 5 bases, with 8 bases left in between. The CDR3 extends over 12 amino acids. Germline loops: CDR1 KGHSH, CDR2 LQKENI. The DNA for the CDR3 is TGTGCCAGCTCACTGCCGGGGTATGGCTACACCTTC. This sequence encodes CASSLPGYGYTF.

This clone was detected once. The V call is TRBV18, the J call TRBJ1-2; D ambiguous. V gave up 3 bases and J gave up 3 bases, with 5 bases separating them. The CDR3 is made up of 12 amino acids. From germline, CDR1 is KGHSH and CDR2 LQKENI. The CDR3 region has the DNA TGTGCCAGCTCACCTCAATACTATGGCTACACCTTC. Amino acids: CASSPQYYGYTF.

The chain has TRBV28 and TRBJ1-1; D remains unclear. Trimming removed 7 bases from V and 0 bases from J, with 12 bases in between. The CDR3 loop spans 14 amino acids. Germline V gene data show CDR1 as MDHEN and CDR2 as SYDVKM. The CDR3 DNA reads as TGTGCCAGCACCACCGGGTCAGTGAACACTGAAGCTTTCTTT. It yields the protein CASTTGSVNTEAFF.

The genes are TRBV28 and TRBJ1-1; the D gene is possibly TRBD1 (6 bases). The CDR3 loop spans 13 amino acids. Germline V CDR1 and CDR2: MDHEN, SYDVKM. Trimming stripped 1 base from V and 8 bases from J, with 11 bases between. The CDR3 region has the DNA TGTGCCAGCAGTTTATTACAGGGAGTGGAAGCTTTCTTT. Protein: CASSLLQGVEAFF.

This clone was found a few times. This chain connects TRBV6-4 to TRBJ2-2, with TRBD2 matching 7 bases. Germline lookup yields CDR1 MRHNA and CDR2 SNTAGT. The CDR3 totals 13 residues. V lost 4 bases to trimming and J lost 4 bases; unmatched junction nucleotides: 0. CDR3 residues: CASSGTSTGELFF. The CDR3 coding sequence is TGTGCCAGCAGTGGGACTAGCACCGGGGAGCTGTTTTTT.

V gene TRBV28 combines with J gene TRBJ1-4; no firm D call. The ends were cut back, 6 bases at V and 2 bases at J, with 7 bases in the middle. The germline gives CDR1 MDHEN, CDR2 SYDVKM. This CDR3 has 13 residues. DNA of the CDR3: TGTGCCAGCAGAGCCGGGACTAATGAAAAACTGTTTTTT. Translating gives CASRAGTNEKLFF.

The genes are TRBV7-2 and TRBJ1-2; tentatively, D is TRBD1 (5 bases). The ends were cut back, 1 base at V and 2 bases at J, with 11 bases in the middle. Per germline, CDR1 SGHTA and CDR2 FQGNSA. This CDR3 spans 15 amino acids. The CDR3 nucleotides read TGTGCCAGCAGCTTAGGTGTCGGGGGAAACTATGGCTACACCTTC. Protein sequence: CASSLGVGGNYGYTF.

The CDR3 bases are TGTGCCAGCGGATCAGCGGGGGGACAGGGGTACGAGCAGTACTTC. Protein product: CASGSAGGQGYEQYF. The V call is TRBV7-9, the J call TRBJ2-7, with D possibly being TRBD1 (10 bases). The V and J ends lost 8 bases and 4 bases respectively, with 21 bases between them. From germline, CDR1 is SEHNR and CDR2 FQNEAQ (reference sequence). The CDR3 extends over 15 amino acids.

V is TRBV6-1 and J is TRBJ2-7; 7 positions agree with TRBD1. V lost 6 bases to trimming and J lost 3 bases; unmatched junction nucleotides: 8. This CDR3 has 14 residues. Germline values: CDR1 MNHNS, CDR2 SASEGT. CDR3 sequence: CASSERGTDYEQYF. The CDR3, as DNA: TGTGCCAGCAGCGAAAGGGGGACAGACTACGAGCAGTACTTC.

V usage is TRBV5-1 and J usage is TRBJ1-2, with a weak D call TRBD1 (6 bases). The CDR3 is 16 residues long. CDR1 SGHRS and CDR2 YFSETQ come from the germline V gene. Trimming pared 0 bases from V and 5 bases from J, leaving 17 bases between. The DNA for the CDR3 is TGCGCCAGCAGCTTGGACCCTTTGTCCCAGGGGTATGGCTACACCTTC. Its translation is CASSLDPLSQGYGYTF.

This CDR3 reads CASSLRGGQTGNTIYF. Written as DNA, the CDR3 is TGTGCCAGCTCACTCCGCGGGGGGCAAACTGGAAACACCATATATTTT. The chain couples TRBV18 to TRBJ1-3, with a possible D match to TRBD1 (6 bases). The germline V gene has CDR1 KGHSH and CDR2 LQKENI. There are 16 residues in the CDR3. Deletions cut 4 bases from V and 2 bases from J, with 15 bases between.

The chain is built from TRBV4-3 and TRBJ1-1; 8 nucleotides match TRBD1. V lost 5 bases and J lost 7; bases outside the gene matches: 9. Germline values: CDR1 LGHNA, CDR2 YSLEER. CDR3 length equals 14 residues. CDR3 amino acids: CASSTTTGASEAFF. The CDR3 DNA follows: TGCGCCAGCAGCACGACGACAGGGGCAAGTGAAGCTTTCTTT.

This CDR3 reads CASSLRQRNTEAFF. The CDR3, as DNA: TGTGCCAGCAGTTTGCGACAGAGGAACACTGAAGCTTTCTTT. The chain combines TRBV2 with TRBJ1-1; D is possibly TRBD1 (5 bases). CDR3 length: 14 residues. V was clipped by 5 bases and J by 1 base, with 11 bases between them. The V gene's germline CDR1 is SNHLY and CDR2 FYNNEI. The variable domain in full, with the rest retrieved from reference TRBV2 and TRBJ1-1, is EPEVTQTPSHQVTQMGQEVILRCVPISNHLYFYWYRQILGQKVEFLVSFYNNEISEKSEIFDDQFSVERPDGSNFTLKIRSTKLEDSAMYFCASSLRQRNTEAFFGQGTRLTVV.

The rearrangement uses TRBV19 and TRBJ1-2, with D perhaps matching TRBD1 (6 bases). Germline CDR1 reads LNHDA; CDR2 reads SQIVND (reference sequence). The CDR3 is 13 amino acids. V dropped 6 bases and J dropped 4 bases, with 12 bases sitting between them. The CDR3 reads CASRQGRAYGYTF. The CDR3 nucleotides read TGTGCCAGTAGACAGGGTCGGGCCTATGGCTACACCTTC.

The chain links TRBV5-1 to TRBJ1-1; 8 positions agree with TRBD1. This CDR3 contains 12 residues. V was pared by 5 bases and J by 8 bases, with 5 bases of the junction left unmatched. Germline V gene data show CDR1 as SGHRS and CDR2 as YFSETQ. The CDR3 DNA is TGCGCCAGCAGGGACGGACAGGGCGAAGCTTTCTTT. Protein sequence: CASRDGQGEAFF.

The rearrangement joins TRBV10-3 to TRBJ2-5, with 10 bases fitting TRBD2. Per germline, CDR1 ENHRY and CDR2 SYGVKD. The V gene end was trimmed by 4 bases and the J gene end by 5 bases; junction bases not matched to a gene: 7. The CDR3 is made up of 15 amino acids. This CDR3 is CAISGTSGGGETQYF. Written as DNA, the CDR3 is TGTGCCATCAGTGGGACTAGCGGAGGGGGGGAGACCCAGTACTTC.

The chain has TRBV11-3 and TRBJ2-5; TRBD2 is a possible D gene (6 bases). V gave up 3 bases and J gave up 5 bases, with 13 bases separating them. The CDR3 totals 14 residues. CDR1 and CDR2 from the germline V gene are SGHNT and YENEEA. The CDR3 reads CASSLMTGSETQYF. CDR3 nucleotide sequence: TGTGCCAGCAGCTTGATGACCGGGAGTGAGACCCAGTACTTC.

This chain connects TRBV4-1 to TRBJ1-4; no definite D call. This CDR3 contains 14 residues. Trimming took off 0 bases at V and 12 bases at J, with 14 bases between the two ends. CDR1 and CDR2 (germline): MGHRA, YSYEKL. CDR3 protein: CASSQDRGLYQLFF. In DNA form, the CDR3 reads TGCGCCAGCAGCCAAGATCGCGGACTATACCAACTGTTTTTT.

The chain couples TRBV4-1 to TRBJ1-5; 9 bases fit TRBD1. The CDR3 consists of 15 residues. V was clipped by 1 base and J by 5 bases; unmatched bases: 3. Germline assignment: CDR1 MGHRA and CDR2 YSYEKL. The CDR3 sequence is CASSQGDRVDQPQHF. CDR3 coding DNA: TGCGCCAGCAGCCAAGGGGACAGGGTCGATCAGCCCCAGCATTTT.

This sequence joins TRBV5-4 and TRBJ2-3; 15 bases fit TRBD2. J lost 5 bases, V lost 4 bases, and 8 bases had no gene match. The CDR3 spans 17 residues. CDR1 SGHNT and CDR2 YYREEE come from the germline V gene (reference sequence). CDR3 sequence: CASSPRGLAGGGDTQYF. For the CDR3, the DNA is TGTGCCAGCAGCCCTCGGGGACTAGCGGGAGGAGGAGATACGCAGTATTTT. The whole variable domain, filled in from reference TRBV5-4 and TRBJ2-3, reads ETGVTQSPTHLIKTRGQQVTLRCSSQSGHNTVSWYQQALGQGPQFIFQYYREEENGRGNFPPRFSGLQFPNYSSELNVNALELDDSALYLCASSPRGLAGGGDTQYFGPGTRLTVL.

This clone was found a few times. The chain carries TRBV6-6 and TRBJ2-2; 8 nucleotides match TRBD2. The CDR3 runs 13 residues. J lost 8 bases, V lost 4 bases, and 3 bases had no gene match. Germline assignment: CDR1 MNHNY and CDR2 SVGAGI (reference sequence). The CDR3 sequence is CASSSGGAGELFF. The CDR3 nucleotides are TGTGCCAGCAGTTCGGGAGGGGCAGGGGAGCTGTTTTTT.

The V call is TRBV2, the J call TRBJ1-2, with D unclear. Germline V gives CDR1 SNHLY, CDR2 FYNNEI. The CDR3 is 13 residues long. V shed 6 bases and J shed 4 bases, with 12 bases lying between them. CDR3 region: CASSAGLSYGYTF. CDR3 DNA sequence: TGTGCCAGCAGCGCAGGACTTAGCTATGGCTACACCTTC.

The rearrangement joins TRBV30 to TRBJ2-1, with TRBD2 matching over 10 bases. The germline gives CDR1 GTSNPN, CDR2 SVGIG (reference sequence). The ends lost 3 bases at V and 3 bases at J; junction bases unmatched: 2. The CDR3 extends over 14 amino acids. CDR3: CAWRRLAGYNEQFF. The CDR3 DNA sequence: TGTGCCTGGAGGAGACTAGCGGGCTACAATGAGCAGTTCTTC. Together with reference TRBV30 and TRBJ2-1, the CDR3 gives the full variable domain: SQTIHQWPATLVQPVGSPLSLECTVEGTSNPNLYWYRQAAGRGLQLLFYSVGIGQISSEVPQNLSASRPQDRQFILSSKKLLLSDSGFYLCAWRRLAGYNEQFFGPGTRLTVL.

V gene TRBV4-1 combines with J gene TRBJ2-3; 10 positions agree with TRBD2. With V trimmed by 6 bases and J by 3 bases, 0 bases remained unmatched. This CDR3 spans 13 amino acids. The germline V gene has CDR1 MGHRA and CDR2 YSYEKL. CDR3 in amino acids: CASRLAGTDTQYF. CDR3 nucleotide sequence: TGCGCCAGCAGACTAGCGGGGACAGATACGCAGTATTTT.

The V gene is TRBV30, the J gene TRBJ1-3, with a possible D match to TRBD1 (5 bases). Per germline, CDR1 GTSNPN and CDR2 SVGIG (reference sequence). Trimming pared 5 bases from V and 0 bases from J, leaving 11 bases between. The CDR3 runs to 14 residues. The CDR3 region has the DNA TGTGCCTGGGCCCAGGGTTACTCTGGAAACACCATATATTTT. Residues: CAWAQGYSGNTIYF.